The present T cell receptor (beta chain) was sequenced within a study of T-cell reconstitution after alpha-beta-depleted transplantation in children. This CDR3 has 14 residues. J was trimmed by 4 bases and V by 10 bases; bases with no gene match: 8. CDR1 is LNHDA and CDR2 is SQIVND in the germline V gene (reference sequence). Preparation of the TCRbeta library was carried out with unique molecular identifiers. Each CDR3 protein gets one entry after TCRdb re-called the PCR reads with MiXCR. The sample gives 670,000 or so distinct CDR3 sequences, over 10% of which show up once; 0.79% is in the top ten. This clonotype appeared a few times. Its target is not known. Study-level results: A year post-transplant, T-cell counts and diversity derived mostly from newly produced T cells. Surviving recipient T cells and intrathymic progenitors accounted for some patients' high TCRbeta diversity at day 60. Roughly two months post-transplant, alpha-beta T cells reportedly originated from several hundred graft clones that had expanded.

This clonotype originated in a girl aged 2-10 years with congenital amegakaryocytic thrombocytopenia, due to receive a stem cell transplant. The chain recombines TRBV19 with TRBJ2-1; 9 bases align to TRBD1. Sequencing used PBMCs, obtained before TCRalphabeta/CD19-depleted stem cell transplant. This CDR3 reads CATGQGWRYNEQFF. CDR3 coding DNA: TGTGCCACTGGACAGGGGTGGAGGTACAATGAGCAGTTCTTC.